These 19 T cell receptor beta chains came from one sample sequenced in a study of shared clonotypes between healthy human individuals (dated by TCRdb to between 2020 and 2021). Library preparation used the immunoSEQ multiplex PCR assay. TCRdb retrieved this table from immuneACCESS and kept in-frame rearrangements only. Not all clones are present; in checked studies, unresolved V genes account for under half, and no reason is known for the remainder. The sample table lists 2 million to 2.5 million clones, 90% to 96% of them with a count of one. 0.1% to 0.15% of the sample is taken by the ten largest. The material sequenced was naive CD4+ T cells sorted from blood. In the paper's terms, the cell subset or site label means: CD45RA+ positively selected. The source is a man between 18 and 35 years old in good health.

This clone was observed a few times. This chain connects TRBV7-6 to TRBJ2-3, with 8 bases aligning to TRBD2. CDR1 and CDR2 from the germline V gene are SGHVS and FNYEAQ. The CDR3 extends over 17 amino acids. V gave up 2 bases and J gave up 5 bases; unmatched junction bases: 12. This CDR3 is CASSLRGGGRLGDTQYF. The CDR3 nucleotides are TGTGCCAGCAGCTTACGGGGGGGCGGGAGGCTCGGAGATACGCAGTATTTT. The full variable domain, completed using reference TRBV7-6 and TRBJ2-3, is GAGVSQSPRYKVTKRGQDVALRCDPISGHVSLYWYRQALGQGPEFLTYFNYEAQQDKSGLPNDRFSAERPEGSISTLTIQRTEQRDSAMYRCASSLRGGGRLGDTQYFGPGTRLTVL.

The rearrangement uses TRBV25-1 and TRBJ1-1; 8 bases map to TRBD1. The CDR3 totals 16 residues. V was clipped by 2 bases and J by 3 bases; unmatched bases: 8. Germline CDR1 is MGHDK and CDR2 is SYGVNS. CDR3 sequence: CASSEGQGARDTEAFF. CDR3 sequence (DNA): TGTGCCAGCAGTGAAGGTCAGGGGGCGCGGGACACTGAAGCTTTCTTT.

This rearrangement joins TRBV30 to TRBJ1-6, with 7 positions matching TRBD1. CDR3 length: 14 residues. V dropped 4 bases and J dropped 6; count of bases not matched to a gene: 6. Germline CDR1 is GTSNPN and CDR2 is SVGIG (reference sequence). The DNA for the CDR3 is TGTGCCTGGAACGGTCCAGGGGGTAATTCACCCCTCCACTTT. Protein product: CAWNGPGGNSPLHF.

This chain connects TRBV13 to TRBJ1-2; 8 bases are a match to TRBD1. The germline gives CDR1 PRHDT, CDR2 FYEKMQ (reference sequence). CDR3 length: 14 amino acids. V was pared by 5 bases and J by 6 bases, with 8 bases of the junction left unmatched. The CDR3 loop is CASSLRTGIDGYTF. The CDR3 coding sequence is TGTGCCAGCAGCCTTAGGACAGGGATAGATGGCTACACCTTC.

The CDR3: CASTNLRREQFF. CDR3 coding DNA: TGTGCCAGCACCAACCTCCGCCGCGAGCAGTTCTTC. The chain joins TRBV28 to TRBJ2-1; D uncertain. CDR3 length: 12 residues. Trimming shortened V by 7 bases and J by 10 bases, and 14 bases separated the two germline ends. From germline, CDR1 is MDHEN and CDR2 SYDVKM.

Remarks on this clone: At the DNA level, this CDR3 is encoded by other sequences in the same sample as well. The CDR3 sequence: CSASRTGELFF. The CDR3 region has the DNA TGCAGTGCTAGTAGGACCGGGGAGCTGTTTTTT. This sequence joins TRBV20-1 and TRBJ2-2, with D uncertain. CDR3 size: 11 residues. CDR1 is DFQATT, CDR2 SNEGSKA, per germline (reference sequence). The germline V and J ends were trimmed by 3 bases and 5 bases, with 4 bases remaining between them.

As DNA, the CDR3 is TGCGCCAGCAGCTTTGGGACTATTATCAAAAACATTCAGTACTTC. Translating it yields CASSFGTIIKNIQYF. The rearrangement uses TRBV5-1 and TRBJ2-4, with 7 bases fitting TRBD2. The V gene's germline CDR1 is SGHRS and CDR2 YFSETQ. The junction had 5 bases not matched to a gene; V was cut back by 2 bases and J by 3 bases. The CDR3 extends over 15 amino acids.

V and J are TRBV6-5 and TRBJ1-5, with TRBD1 matching 9 bases. In germline, CDR1 is MNHEY, CDR2 SVGAGI. Germline trimming cut 5 bases from V and 7 bases from J; bases unmatched to any gene: 6. CDR3 length: 14 residues. The DNA for the CDR3 is TGTGCCAGCAGTCCCGGGACAGGGTGGCAGCCCCAGCATTTT. It codes for CASSPGTGWQPQHF.

The rearrangement uses TRBV5-8 and TRBJ2-6, with a weak D call TRBD1 (6 bases). Germline V gene lookup returns CDR1 SGHTS and CDR2 YDEGEE. The V and J ends lost 4 bases and 4 bases respectively, with 9 bases between them. The CDR3 consists of 14 residues. The CDR3 DNA sequence: TGTGCCAGCAGCCAGGGGTACGGGGCCAACGTCCTGACTTTC. Translated, it gives CASSQGYGANVLTF.

V and J are TRBV7-2 and TRBJ2-1, with a weak D call TRBD2 (6 bases). The V gene's germline CDR1 is SGHTA and CDR2 FQGNSA. V was shortened by 8 bases and J by 0 bases, with 8 bases between the two germline ends. The CDR3 spans 13 residues. For the CDR3, the DNA is TGTGCCAGCGGAGGGATCTCCTACAATGAGCAGTTCTTC. Amino acid sequence: CASGGISYNEQFF.

This sequence joins TRBV6-5 and TRBJ2-7; TRBD1 is a possible D gene (5 bases). Germline CDR1 is MNHEY and CDR2 is SVGAGI. V lost 0 bases and J lost 2, with 11 bases in between. The CDR3 has 15 residues. CDR3 bases: TGTGCCAGCAGTTACTCTTGGCAGGGCGCCTACGAGCAGTACTTC. It specifies CASSYSWQGAYEQYF.

Note on this clone: One end of the junction fails to match germline, which may point to a read error. V and J are TRBV7-7 and TRBJ2-5; maybe TRBD1 (5 bases). Germline values: CDR1 SSHAT, CDR2 FNYEAQ (reference sequence). The CDR3 runs to 14 residues. This CDR3 reads CASSLSGLQETQYF. The CDR3 coding sequence is TGTGCTAGCAGCTTGTCAGGGCTCCAAGAGACCCAGTACTTC. Supplemented by reference TRBV7-7 and TRBJ2-5, the full variable domain reads GAGVSQSPRYKVTKRGQDVTLRCDPISSHATLYWYQQALGQGPEFLTYFNYEAQPDKSGLPSDRFSAERPEGSISTLTIQRTEQRDSAMYRCASSLSGLQETQYFGPGTRLLVL.

The rearrangement links TRBV7-9 to TRBJ2-1; D remains ambiguous. CDR1 is SEHNR, CDR2 FQNEAQ, per germline (reference sequence). This CDR3 comprises 13 residues. Trimming took 7 bases from V and 0 from J, leaving 7 bases between them. DNA for the CDR3: TGTGCCAGCAAAGGGAACTCCTACAATGAGCAGTTCTTC. Translated: CASKGNSYNEQFF.

This clone showed up just a few times. Distinct nucleotide sequences in the sample also encode this CDR3. The J gene is TRBJ2-5, the V gene TRBV5-4; 7 nucleotides agree with TRBD1. V dropped 3 bases and J dropped 1; count of bases not matched to a gene: 3. The CDR3 has 14 amino acids. Germline V lookup: CDR1 SGHNT, CDR2 YYREEE (reference sequence). The CDR3 sequence is CASSSGQVQETQYF. The CDR3 bases are TGTGCCAGCAGCTCCGGACAGGTCCAAGAGACCCAGTACTTC.

The rearrangement links TRBV5-8 to TRBJ2-4; no reliable D call. Germline V gene lookup returns CDR1 SGHTS and CDR2 YDEGEE. V shed 4 bases and J shed 0 bases, with 11 bases lying between them. CDR3 length: 15 residues. The DNA for the CDR3 is TGTGCCAGCAGCCGGACGTCGCTAGCCAAAAACATTCAGTACTTC. It specifies CASSRTSLAKNIQYF. Full variable domain (remainder filled in from reference TRBV5-8 and TRBJ2-4): EAGVTQSPTHLIKTRGQQATLRCSPISGHTSVYWYQQALGLGLQFLLWYDEGEERNRGNFPPRFSGRQFPNYSSELNVNALELEDSALYLCASSRTSLAKNIQYFGAGTRLSVL.

The chain joins TRBV6-5 to TRBJ2-6, with D unclear. The germline V gene encodes CDR1 MNHEY and CDR2 SVGAGI. The ends were cut back, 6 bases at V and 2 bases at J, with 11 bases in the middle. This CDR3 comprises 15 residues. CDR3 sequence: CASSKRTPGANVLTF. CDR3 DNA: TGTGCCAGCAGCAAAAGAACTCCTGGGGCCAACGTCCTGACTTTC.

The rearrangement uses TRBV10-1 and TRBJ2-3, with 10 nucleotides matching TRBD1. This CDR3 spans 15 amino acids. V lost 4 bases to trimming and J lost 9 bases; unmatched junction nucleotides: 10. Germline CDR1 reads WNHNN; CDR2 reads SYGVQD (reference sequence). CDR3 in amino acids: CASSATGTGVGTQYF. DNA of the CDR3: TGCGCCAGCAGTGCTACCGGGACAGGGGTAGGGACGCAGTATTTT.

Comment on this clone: This specimen includes other DNA sequences encoding the same CDR3. This chain links TRBV5-1 with TRBJ2-3, with 7 positions matching TRBD2. Germline values: CDR1 SGHRS, CDR2 YFSETQ. The CDR3 contains 14 residues. J lost 3 bases, V lost 3 bases, and 4 bases had no gene match. In nucleotides, the CDR3 is TGCGCCAGCAGCTCGGGAGGACTTACAGATACGCAGTATTTT. This encodes CASSSGGLTDTQYF.

The chain links TRBV9 to TRBJ2-3; weak D call: TRBD2 (6 bases). V lost 0 bases and J 1 base, leaving 9 bases between the germline ends. Germline CDR1 is SGDLS and CDR2 is YYNGEE. The CDR3 is 15 amino acids. The CDR3: CASSVVGSGTDTQYF. The CDR3 DNA is TGTGCCAGCAGCGTAGTCGGGAGCGGCACAGATACGCAGTATTTT.